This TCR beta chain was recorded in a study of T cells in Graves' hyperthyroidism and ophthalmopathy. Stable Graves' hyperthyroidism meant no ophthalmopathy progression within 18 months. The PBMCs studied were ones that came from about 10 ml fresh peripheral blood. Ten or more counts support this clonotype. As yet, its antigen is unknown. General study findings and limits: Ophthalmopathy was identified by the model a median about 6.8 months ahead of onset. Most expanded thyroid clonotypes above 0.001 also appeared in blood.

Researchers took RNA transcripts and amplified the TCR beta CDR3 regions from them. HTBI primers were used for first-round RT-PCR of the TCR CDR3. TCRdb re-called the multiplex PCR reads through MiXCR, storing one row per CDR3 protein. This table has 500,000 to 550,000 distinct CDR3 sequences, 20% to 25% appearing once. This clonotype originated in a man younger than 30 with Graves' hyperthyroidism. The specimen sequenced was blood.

In DNA, the CDR3 is TGCGCCAGCAGCCGGGGGACAGTGGAGAAGGAGCAGTACTTC. This codes for CASSRGTVEKEQYF. The gene calls are TRBV5-1 and TRBJ2-7, with a weak D call TRBD1 (7 bases). Germline lookup yields CDR1 SGHRS and CDR2 YFSETQ. V lost 4 bases and J 7 bases, leaving 18 bases between the germline ends. The CDR3 is 14 amino acids.